This TCR beta chain was retrieved from a study of blood T cells in healthy people across ages. The use of a sample-barcoded 5' primer and a J-beta primer mix characterized a second PCR of about 6 to 11 cycles. TCRdb reanalysed the 5' RACE reads using MiXCR and keeps one entry per CDR3 protein. The table records more than 900,000 distinct CDR3 sequences, about 25% of them present only once. V was pared by 4 bases and J by 0 bases, with 10 bases of the junction left unmatched. The CDR3 contains 17 residues. Germline-derived CDR1 and CDR2 are MNHEY and SVGAGI. This clonotype was counted between two and nine times. These data were also filed under a second study, of T cells of mothers and their children.

The chain combines TRBV6-5 with TRBJ2-3, with TRBD2 identical over 7 bases. The clonotype was recovered from a girl aged 2 to 10 in good health. The sequenced material came from blood. The DNA for the CDR3 is TGTGCCAGCAGTTTCCCTACTAGCGCCGCTAGCACAGATACGCAGTATTTT. Its translation is CASSFPTSAASTDTQYF.